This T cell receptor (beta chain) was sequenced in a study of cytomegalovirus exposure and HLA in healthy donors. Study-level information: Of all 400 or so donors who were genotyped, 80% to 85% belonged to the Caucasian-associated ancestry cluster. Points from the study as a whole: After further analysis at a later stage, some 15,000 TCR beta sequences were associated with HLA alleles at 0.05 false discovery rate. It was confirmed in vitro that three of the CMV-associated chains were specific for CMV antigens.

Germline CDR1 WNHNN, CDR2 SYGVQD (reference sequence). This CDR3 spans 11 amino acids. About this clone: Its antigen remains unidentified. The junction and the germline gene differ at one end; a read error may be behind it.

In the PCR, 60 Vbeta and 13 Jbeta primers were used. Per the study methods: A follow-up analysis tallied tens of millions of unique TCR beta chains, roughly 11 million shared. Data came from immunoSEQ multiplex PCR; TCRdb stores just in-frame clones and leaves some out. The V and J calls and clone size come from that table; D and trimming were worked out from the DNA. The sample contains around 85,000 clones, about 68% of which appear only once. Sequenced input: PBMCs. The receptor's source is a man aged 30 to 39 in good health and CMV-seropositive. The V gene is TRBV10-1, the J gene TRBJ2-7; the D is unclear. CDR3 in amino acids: CASGDSSEQYF. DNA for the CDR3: TGCGCCAGCGGTGACTCCAGCGAGCAGTACTTC.